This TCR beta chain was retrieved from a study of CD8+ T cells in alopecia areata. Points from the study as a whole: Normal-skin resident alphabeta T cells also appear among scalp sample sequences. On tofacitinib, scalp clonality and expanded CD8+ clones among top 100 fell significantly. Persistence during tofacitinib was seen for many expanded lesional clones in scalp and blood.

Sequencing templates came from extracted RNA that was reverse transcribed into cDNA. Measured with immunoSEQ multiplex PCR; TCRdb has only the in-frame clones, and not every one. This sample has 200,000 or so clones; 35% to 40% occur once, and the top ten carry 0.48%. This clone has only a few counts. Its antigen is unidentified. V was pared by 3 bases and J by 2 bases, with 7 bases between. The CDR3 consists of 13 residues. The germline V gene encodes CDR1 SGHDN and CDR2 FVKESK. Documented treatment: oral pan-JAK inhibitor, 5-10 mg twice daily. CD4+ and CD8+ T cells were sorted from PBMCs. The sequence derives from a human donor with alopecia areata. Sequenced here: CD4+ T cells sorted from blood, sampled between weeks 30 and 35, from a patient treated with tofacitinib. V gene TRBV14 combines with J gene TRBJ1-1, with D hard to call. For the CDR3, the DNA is TGTGCCAGCAGCCACGCATTAAACACTGAAGCTTTCTTT. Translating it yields CASSHALNTEAFF.